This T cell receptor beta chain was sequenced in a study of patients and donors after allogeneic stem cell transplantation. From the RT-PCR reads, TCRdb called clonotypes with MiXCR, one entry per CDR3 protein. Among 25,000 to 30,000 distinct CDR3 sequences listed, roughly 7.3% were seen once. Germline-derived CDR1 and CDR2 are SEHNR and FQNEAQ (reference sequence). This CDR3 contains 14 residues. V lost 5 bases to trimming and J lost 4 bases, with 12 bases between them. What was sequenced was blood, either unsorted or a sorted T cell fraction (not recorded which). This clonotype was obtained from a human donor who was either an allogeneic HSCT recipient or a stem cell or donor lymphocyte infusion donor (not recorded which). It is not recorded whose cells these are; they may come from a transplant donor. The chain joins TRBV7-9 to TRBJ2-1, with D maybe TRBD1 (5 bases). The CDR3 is CASSGAWMYNEQFF. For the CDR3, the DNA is TGTGCCAGCAGCGGGGCTTGGATGTACAATGAGCAGTTCTTC.